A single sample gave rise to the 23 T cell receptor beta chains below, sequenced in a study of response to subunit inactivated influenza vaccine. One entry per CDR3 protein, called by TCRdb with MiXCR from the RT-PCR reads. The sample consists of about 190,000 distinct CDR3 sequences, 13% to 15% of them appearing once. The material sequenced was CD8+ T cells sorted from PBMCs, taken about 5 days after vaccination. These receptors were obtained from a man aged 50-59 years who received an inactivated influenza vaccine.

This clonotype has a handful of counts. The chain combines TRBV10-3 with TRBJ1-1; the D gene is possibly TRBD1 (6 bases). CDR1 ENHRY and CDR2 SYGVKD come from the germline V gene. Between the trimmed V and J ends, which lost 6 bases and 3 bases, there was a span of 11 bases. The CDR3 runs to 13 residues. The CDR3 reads CAISRRGDTEAFF. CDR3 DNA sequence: TGTGCCATCAGCAGAAGGGGGGACACTGAAGCTTTCTTT.

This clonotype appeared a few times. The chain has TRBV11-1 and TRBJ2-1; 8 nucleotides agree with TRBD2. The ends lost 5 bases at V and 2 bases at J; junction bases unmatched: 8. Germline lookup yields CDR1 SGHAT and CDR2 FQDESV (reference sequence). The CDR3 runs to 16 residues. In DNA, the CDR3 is TGTGCCAGCAGCCCCTTGAGCGGGAGCCCCTACAATGAGCAGTTCTTC. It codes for CASSPLSGSPYNEQFF.

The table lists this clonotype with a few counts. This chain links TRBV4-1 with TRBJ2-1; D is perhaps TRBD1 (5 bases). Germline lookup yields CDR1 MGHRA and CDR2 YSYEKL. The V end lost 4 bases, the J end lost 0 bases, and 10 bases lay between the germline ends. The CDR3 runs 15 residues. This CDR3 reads CASSRSDSSYNEQFF. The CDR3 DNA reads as TGCGCCAGCAGCCGCAGCGACAGCTCCTACAATGAGCAGTTCTTC.

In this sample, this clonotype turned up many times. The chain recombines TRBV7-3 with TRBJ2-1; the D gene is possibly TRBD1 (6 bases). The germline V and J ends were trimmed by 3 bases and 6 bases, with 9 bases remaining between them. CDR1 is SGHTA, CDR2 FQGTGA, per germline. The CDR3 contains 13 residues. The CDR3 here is CASSFTGINEQFF. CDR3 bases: TGTGCCAGCAGCTTCACAGGGATCAATGAGCAGTTCTTC.

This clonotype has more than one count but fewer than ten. CDR3 amino acids: CAAQGYNSPLHF. CDR3 sequence (DNA): TGTGCCGCTCAGGGTTATAATTCACCCCTCCACTTT. The chain employs TRBV6-6 and TRBJ1-6; D perhaps matches TRBD1 (5 bases). The CDR3 is 12 amino acids. V lost 11 bases and J lost 4, with 9 bases in between. Germline V gives CDR1 MNHNY, CDR2 SVGAGI (reference sequence).

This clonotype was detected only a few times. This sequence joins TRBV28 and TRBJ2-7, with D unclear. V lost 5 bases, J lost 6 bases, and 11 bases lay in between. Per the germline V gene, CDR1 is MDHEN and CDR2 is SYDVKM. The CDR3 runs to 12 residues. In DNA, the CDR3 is TGTGCCAGCAGTCCCCCCCTCTCCGAGCAGTACTTC. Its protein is CASSPPLSEQYF.

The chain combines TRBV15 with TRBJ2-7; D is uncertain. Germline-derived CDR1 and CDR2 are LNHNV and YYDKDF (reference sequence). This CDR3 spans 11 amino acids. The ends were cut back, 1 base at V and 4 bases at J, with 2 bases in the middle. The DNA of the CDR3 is TGTGCCACCAGCAGAGGGTACGAGCAGTACTTC. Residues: CATSRGYEQYF.

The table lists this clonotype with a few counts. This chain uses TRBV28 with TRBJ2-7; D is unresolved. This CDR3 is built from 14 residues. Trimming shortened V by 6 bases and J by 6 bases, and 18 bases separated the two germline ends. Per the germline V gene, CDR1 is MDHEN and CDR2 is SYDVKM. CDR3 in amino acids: CASRSPFYRVEQYF. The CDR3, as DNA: TGTGCCAGCAGGTCCCCCTTTTATCGGGTCGAGCAGTACTTC.

In DNA, the CDR3 is TGTGCCAGCAGTTTAGCACTAGCGGCCTACGAGCAGTACTTC. The encoded protein is CASSLALAAYEQYF. This sequence joins TRBV12-3 or TRBV12-4 and TRBJ2-7; the match to TRBD2 covers 8 bases. This CDR3 has 14 residues. J was trimmed by 2 bases and V by 0 bases; bases with no gene match: 0.

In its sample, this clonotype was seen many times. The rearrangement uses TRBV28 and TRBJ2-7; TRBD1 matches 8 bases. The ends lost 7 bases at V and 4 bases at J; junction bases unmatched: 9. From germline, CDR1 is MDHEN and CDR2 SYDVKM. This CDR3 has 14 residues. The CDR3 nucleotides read TGTGCCAGCACCCCGGGACAGGTGCTTTACGAGCAGTACTTC. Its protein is CASTPGQVLYEQYF.

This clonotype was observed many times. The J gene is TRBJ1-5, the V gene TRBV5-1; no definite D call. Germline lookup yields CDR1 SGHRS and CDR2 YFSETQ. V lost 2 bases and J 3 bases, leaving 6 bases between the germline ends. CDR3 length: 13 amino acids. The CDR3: CASSFSYNQPQHF. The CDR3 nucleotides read TGCGCCAGCAGCTTCAGTTACAATCAGCCCCAGCATTTT.

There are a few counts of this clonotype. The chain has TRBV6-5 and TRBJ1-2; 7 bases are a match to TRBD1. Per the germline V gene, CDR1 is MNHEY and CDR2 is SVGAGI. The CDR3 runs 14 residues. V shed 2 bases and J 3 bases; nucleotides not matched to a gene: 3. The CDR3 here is CASSYAGQHYGYTF. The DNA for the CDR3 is TGTGCCAGCAGTTACGCGGGACAGCACTATGGCTACACCTTC.

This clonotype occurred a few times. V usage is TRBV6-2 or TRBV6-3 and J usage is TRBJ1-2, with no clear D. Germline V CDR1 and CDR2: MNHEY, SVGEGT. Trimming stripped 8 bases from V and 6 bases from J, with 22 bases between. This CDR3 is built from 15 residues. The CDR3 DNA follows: TGTGCCAGCGGATCGACCCTGGACGGACGCCATGGCTACACCTTC. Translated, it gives CASGSTLDGRHGYTF.

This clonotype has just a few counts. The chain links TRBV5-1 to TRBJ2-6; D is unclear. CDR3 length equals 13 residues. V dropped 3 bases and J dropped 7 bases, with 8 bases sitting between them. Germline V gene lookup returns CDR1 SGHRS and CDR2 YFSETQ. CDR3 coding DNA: TGCGCCAGCAGCTGGCAGGTCGCCAACGTCCTGACTTTC. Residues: CASSWQVANVLTF.

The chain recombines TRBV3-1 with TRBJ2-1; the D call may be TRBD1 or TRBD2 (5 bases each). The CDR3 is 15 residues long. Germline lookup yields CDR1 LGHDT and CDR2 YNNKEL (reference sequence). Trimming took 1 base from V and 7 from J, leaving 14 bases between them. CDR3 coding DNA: TGTGCCAGCAGCCAAGTTCCAGGGACGAAGAATGAGCAGTTCTTC. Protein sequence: CASSQVPGTKNEQFF.

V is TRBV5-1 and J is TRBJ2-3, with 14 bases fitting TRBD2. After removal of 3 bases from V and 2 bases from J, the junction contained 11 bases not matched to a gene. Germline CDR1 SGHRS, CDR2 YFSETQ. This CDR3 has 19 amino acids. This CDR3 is CASSSRLAGGDSFTDTQYF. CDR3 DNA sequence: TGCGCCAGCAGCTCCAGACTAGCGGGGGGGGATTCCTTCACAGATACGCAGTATTTT.

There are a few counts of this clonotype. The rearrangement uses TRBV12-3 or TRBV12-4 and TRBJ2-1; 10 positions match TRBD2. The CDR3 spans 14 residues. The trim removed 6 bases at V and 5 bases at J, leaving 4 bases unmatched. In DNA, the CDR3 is TGTGCCAGCAGAATAGCGGGGGGAGACAATGAGCAGTTCTTC. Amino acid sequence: CASRIAGGDNEQFF.

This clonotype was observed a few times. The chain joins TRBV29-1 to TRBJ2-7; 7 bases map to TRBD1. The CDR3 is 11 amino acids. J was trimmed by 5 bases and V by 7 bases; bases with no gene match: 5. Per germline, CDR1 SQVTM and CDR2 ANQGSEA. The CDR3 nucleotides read TGCAGCGGTGGGACAGCGAACGAGCAGTACTTC. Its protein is CSGGTANEQYF.

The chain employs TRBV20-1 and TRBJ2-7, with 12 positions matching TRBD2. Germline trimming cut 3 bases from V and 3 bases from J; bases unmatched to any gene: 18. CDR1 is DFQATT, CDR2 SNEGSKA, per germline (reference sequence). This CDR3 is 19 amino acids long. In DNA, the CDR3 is TGCAGTGCTAGGGTGATTGGTGGACTAGCGGGGATGGGACTCTACGAGCAGTACTTC. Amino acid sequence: CSARVIGGLAGMGLYEQYF.

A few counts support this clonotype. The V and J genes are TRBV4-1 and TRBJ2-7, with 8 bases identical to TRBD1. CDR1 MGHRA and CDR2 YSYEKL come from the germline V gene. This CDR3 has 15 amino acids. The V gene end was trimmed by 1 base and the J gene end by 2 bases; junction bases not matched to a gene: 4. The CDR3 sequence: CASSQGRGPTYEQYF. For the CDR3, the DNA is TGCGCCAGCAGCCAAGGCAGGGGGCCCACCTACGAGCAGTACTTC.

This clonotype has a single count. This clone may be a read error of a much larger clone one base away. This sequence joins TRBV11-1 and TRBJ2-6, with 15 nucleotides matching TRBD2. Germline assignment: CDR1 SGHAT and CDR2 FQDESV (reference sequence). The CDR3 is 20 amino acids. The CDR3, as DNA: TGTGCCAGCAGCACTGGACTAGCGGGAGGGCCAGGCTCTGGGGTCAACGTCCTGACTTTC. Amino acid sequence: CASSTGLAGGPGSGVNVLTF.

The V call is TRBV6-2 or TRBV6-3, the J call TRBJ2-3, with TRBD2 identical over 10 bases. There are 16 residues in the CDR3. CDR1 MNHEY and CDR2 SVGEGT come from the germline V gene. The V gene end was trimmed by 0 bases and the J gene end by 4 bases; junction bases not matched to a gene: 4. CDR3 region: CASSYSEAGGPDTQYF. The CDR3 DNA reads TGTGCCAGCAGTTACTCGGAAGCGGGAGGGCCAGATACGCAGTATTTT.

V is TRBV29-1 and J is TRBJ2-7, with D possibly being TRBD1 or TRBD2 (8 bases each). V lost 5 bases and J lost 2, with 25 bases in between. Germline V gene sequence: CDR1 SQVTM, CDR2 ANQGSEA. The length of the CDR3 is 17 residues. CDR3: CSVSGGPDRGKTYEQYF. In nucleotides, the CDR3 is TGCAGCGTTTCGGGGGGGCCTGACAGGGGAAAAACCTACGAGCAGTACTTC.